A selection of T cell receptor beta chains follows, all from one sample in a study of T-cell reconstitution after alpha-beta-depleted transplantation in children. TCRdb re-derived calls from the PCR reads in MiXCR, one entry per CDR3 protein. The table has about 31,000 distinct CDR3 sequences, around 6% seen once. This specimen consisted of peripheral blood, obtained 60 days after TCRalphabeta/CD19-depleted stem cell transplant. These receptors originate from a child less than two years old who had a stem cell transplant for acute myeloid leukemia, so the T cells may come from the graft donor. CDR3s include the opening cysteine and the closing phenylalanine or tryptophan. The D gene is left open where the match is weak. Size is stated for part of the rows, as once, few or many counts, or as a class when the clone is expanded.

abundance	v_gene	d_gene	j_gene	CDR3aa	CDR3nt
many	TRBV5-1	.	TRBJ2-2	CASSRPTENTGELFF	TGCGCCAGCAGCCGCCCGACTGAAAACACCGGGGAGCTGTTTTTT
many	TRBV27	TRBD1	TRBJ2-1	CASSSTGGYYNEQFF	TGTGCCAGCAGTTCGACAGGGGGCTACTACAATGAGCAGTTCTTC
many	TRBV10-2	.	TRBJ2-7	CAARGRSSYEQYF	TGCGCCGCAAGGGGCCGGAGCTCCTACGAGCAGTACTTC
many	TRBV18	.	TRBJ1-3	CASSPLSGNTIYF	TGTGCCAGCTCACCCCTCTCTGGAAACACCATATATTTT
many	TRBV7-9	.	TRBJ1-6	CASSAPGPPPFHF	TGTGCCAGCAGCGCCCCAGGGCCCCCGCCCTTCCACTTT
.	TRBV10-2	.	TRBJ2-2	CASSERTFNTGELFF	TGCGCCAGCAGTGAGAGGACTTTTAACACCGGGGAGCTGTTTTTT
many	TRBV7-9	.	TRBJ1-2	CASSSADSISYYGYTF	TGTGCCAGCAGCTCTGCGGACAGTATCAGCTACTATGGCTACACCTTC
many	TRBV11-1	TRBD2	TRBJ2-2	CASSSGINTGELFF	TGTGCCAGCAGTAGCGGGATAAACACCGGGGAGCTGTTTTTT
many	TRBV9	.	TRBJ2-7	CASSGRSGTPSYEQYF	TGTGCCAGCAGCGGTCGTAGTGGGACACCTTCCTACGAGCAGTACTTC
many	TRBV5-5	TRBD1	TRBJ2-1	CASSDDRGNEQFF	TGTGCCAGCAGCGATGACAGGGGCAATGAGCAGTTCTTC
many	TRBV5-5	.	TRBJ1-2	CASSLGPDGNGYTF	TGTGCCAGCAGCTTGGGGCCCGATGGGAATGGCTACACCTTC
many	TRBV5-5	.	TRBJ1-2	CASSRTGAPGYTF	TGTGCCAGCAGCCGGACCGGGGCTCCCGGCTACACCTTC
many	TRBV5-6	.	TRBJ2-1	CASIKGGNEQFF	TGTGCCAGCATTAAAGGGGGCAATGAGCAGTTCTTC
few	TRBV7-9	.	TRBJ2-5	CASSLAGRGSAQETQYF	TGTGCCAGCAGCTTAGCGGGCAGGGGAAGCGCACAAGAGACCCAGTACTTC
few	TRBV6-5	.	TRBJ2-7	CASSYTDSSYEQYF	TGTGCCAGCAGTTACACAGACTCTTCCTACGAGCAGTACTTC
many	TRBV12-3/TRBV12-4	TRBD2	TRBJ2-1	CASTPRRSGKKDNEQFF	TGTGCCAGCACCCCCCGTCGCAGCGGGAAAAAGGACAATGAGCAGTTCTTC
many	TRBV24-1	.	TRBJ2-1	CATSIRGEQFF	TGTGCCACCAGTATACGCGGGGAGCAGTTCTTC